These 30 T cell receptor beta chains were all obtained from the same sample, sequenced in a study of T cell repertoires in cytomegalovirus infection. One entry per CDR3 protein, called by TCRdb with MiXCR from the reads. The table records 150,000 to 200,000 distinct CDR3 sequences, approximately 19% of them present only once. The specimen sequenced was PBMCs. The receptors originated from a human donor in good health (CMV status not recorded). Some clones in this sample may be carry-over from other donors' samples.

Only a few counts were recorded for this clonotype. The gene calls are TRBV12-3 or TRBV12-4 and TRBJ1-3; 9 bases fit TRBD1. CDR3 length: 15 residues. With 6 bases clipped from V and 4 bases from J, the junction kept 7 bases outside the gene matches. CDR3 in DNA: TGTGCCAGCAGCTCCCGCGGACAGGGGGGAAACACCATATATTTT. Translated, it gives CASSSRGQGGNTIYF.

The chain has TRBV7-2 and TRBJ2-3, with 10 bases aligning to TRBD2. J gave up 1 base and V 8 bases, and 9 bases lay outside the gene matches. Germline-derived CDR1 and CDR2 are SGHTA and FQGNSA. The CDR3 length is 16 residues. CDR3 in DNA: TGTGCCAGCGGCACCCGGACTAGCGGACGCACAGATACGCAGTATTTT. Encoded protein: CASGTRTSGRTDTQYF.

This sequence joins TRBV6-1 and TRBJ1-6; D call uncertain. CDR1 and CDR2 (germline): MNHNS, SASEGT. The CDR3 sequence is 13 residues long. V lost 1 base to trimming and J lost 9 bases, with 7 bases between them. In nucleotides, the CDR3 is TGTGCCAGCAGTGAAGAGTTGGTTTCACCCCTCCACTTT. It translates to CASSEELVSPLHF.

This clonotype occurred many times. This rearrangement joins TRBV27 to TRBJ2-3, with 9 bases matching TRBD2. V shed 1 base and J 5 bases; nucleotides not matched to a gene: 7. Germline lookup yields CDR1 MNHEY and CDR2 SMNVEV (reference sequence). The CDR3 covers 16 residues. CDR3 amino acids: CASSLLAGGPQDTQYF. The CDR3 DNA reads TGTGCCAGCAGTTTATTGGCGGGAGGGCCCCAAGATACGCAGTATTTT.

In this sample, this clonotype turned up once. The chain couples TRBV10-3 to TRBJ2-7, with a possible D match to TRBD2 (5 bases). V lost 5 bases and J 1 base, leaving 6 bases between the germline ends. The CDR3 is made up of 12 amino acids. Germline V lookup: CDR1 ENHRY, CDR2 SYGVKD. The CDR3 loop reads CAISRTSYEQYF. CDR3 in DNA: TGTGCCATCAGTAGGACTTCCTACGAGCAGTACTTC.

This clonotype came up a few times. DNA of the CDR3: TGTGCCAGCAGCGTAGTTGGAGGGCCGGCCTCTGGGGCCAACGTCCTGACTTTC. Protein product: CASSVVGGPASGANVLTF. The chain combines TRBV9 with TRBJ2-6; maybe TRBD2 (6 bases). The germline CDR1 and CDR2 sequences are SGDLS and YYNGEE. CDR3 size: 18 residues. V was clipped by 0 bases and J by 0 bases, with 13 bases between them.

This clonotype was observed many times. V usage is TRBV7-9 and J usage is TRBJ2-3; TRBD2 might be the D (6 bases). Germline loops: CDR1 SEHNR, CDR2 FQNEAQ (reference sequence). This CDR3 contains 13 residues. Trimming removed 4 bases at V and 4 bases at J, with 9 bases between. The CDR3 loop reads CASSSPGADTQYF. CDR3 nucleotides: TGTGCCAGCAGCTCCCCGGGGGCAGATACGCAGTATTTT. Full variable domain (missing parts from reference TRBV7-9 and TRBJ2-3): DTGVSQNPRHKITKRGQNVTFRCDPISEHNRLYWYRQTLGQGPEFLTYFQNEAQLEKSRLLSDRFSAERPKGSFSTLEIQRTEQGDSAMYLCASSSPGADTQYFGPGTRLTVL.

Ten or more counts support this clonotype. The chain joins TRBV7-2 to TRBJ2-5, with D perhaps matching TRBD2 (5 bases). V dropped 5 bases and J dropped 5 bases, with 12 bases sitting between them. CDR1 and CDR2 (germline): SGHTA, FQGNSA. There are 13 residues in the CDR3. This CDR3 reads CASSQGSGETQYF. The CDR3 DNA is TGTGCCAGCAGCCAAGGGAGTGGGGAGACCCAGTACTTC.

J is TRBJ2-3 and V is TRBV5-1; TRBD2 matches 12 bases. The CDR3 spans 17 residues. Germline trimming cut 3 bases from V and 7 bases from J; bases unmatched to any gene: 12. In germline, CDR1 is SGHRS, CDR2 YFSETQ. Here the CDR3 reads CASSSLGRLAGANTQYF. The CDR3 nucleotides read TGCGCCAGCAGCTCCCTTGGCCGACTAGCGGGAGCAAATACGCAGTATTTT.

This clonotype was observed a few times. The chain employs TRBV12-3 or TRBV12-4 and TRBJ1-2; no firm D call. The CDR3 is 13 residues long. Trimming shortened V by 0 bases and J by 8 bases, and 10 bases separated the two germline ends. The CDR3 here is CASSLAPGGGYTF. The CDR3 coding sequence is TGTGCCAGCAGTTTAGCACCAGGTGGGGGCTACACCTTC.

At least ten counts were recorded for this clonotype. J is TRBJ2-7 and V is TRBV6-5, with 9 positions matching TRBD1. This CDR3 region has 14 residues. Unmatched junction bases numbered 8, after V lost 5 bases and J lost 6 bases. Germline values: CDR1 MNHEY, CDR2 SVGAGI. The CDR3 DNA reads TGTGCCAGCAGTCCGGGACAGGGCGTTTCCGAGCAGTACTTC. It is translated as CASSPGQGVSEQYF.

This clonotype was found once. J is TRBJ2-7 and V is TRBV29-1; 9 bases align to TRBD1. CDR3 length: 14 residues. V trimming: 5 bases; J trimming: 5 bases; junction bases outside the gene matches: 10. From germline, CDR1 is SQVTM and CDR2 ANQGSEA. The CDR3 DNA follows: TGCAGCGTTATAAACCTGGACAGGGGCCACGAGCAGTACTTC. This codes for CSVINLDRGHEQYF.

This chain connects TRBV5-1 to TRBJ1-1; D is unclear. Germline assignment: CDR1 SGHRS and CDR2 YFSETQ. The V end lost 0 bases, the J end lost 4 bases, and 13 bases lay between the germline ends. The length of the CDR3 is 15 residues. CDR3 sequence reads: CASSLVVGRLTEAFF. DNA for the CDR3: TGCGCCAGCAGCTTGGTGGTAGGGCGGCTCACTGAAGCTTTCTTT. The full variable domain, in which reference TRBV5-1 and TRBJ1-1 provide the parts outside the CDR3, is KAGVTQTPRYLIKTRGQQVTLSCSPISGHRSVSWYQQTPGQGLQFLFEYFSETQRNKGNFPGRFSGRQFSNSRSEMNVSTLELGDSALYLCASSLVVGRLTEAFFGQGTRLTVV.

The table lists this clonotype with a few counts. The chain couples TRBV6-1 to TRBJ2-1; 8 bases match TRBD2. The germline CDR1 and CDR2 sequences are MNHNS and SASEGT. The trim removed 9 bases at V and 8 bases at J, leaving 15 bases unmatched. CDR3 size: 15 residues. The CDR3 nucleotides are TGTGCCAGTCGCAGACCGGGACTAGTATCGGATGAGCAGTTCTTC. Amino acid sequence: CASRRPGLVSDEQFF.

The chain recombines TRBV9 with TRBJ2-1, with TRBD2 identical over 8 bases. The junction had 5 bases not matched to a gene; V was cut back by 1 base and J by 5 bases. CDR1 is SGDLS and CDR2 is YYNGEE in the germline V gene. The CDR3 loop spans 15 amino acids. CDR3 in DNA: TGTGCCAGCAGCGTATTCAGCGGGAGCCACAATGAGCAGTTCTTC. Translated: CASSVFSGSHNEQFF.

This sequence joins TRBV11-3 and TRBJ2-5, with 9 bases aligning to TRBD1. CDR1 and CDR2 from the germline V gene are SGHNT and YENEEA. This CDR3 is 17 amino acids long. V dropped 5 bases and J dropped 1; count of bases not matched to a gene: 11. The CDR3 region is CASSAPGQGRGQETQYF. CDR3 coding DNA: TGTGCCAGCAGCGCACCGGGACAGGGAAGGGGCCAAGAGACCCAGTACTTC.

This clonotype was detected only a few times. V is TRBV3-1 and J is TRBJ2-7; D call uncertain. The CDR3 has 14 amino acids. Germline CDR1 is LGHDT and CDR2 is YNNKEL (reference sequence). V lost 2 bases and J 3 bases, leaving 11 bases between the germline ends. The chain's CDR3 is CASSQSRLLYEQYF. The CDR3 nucleotides are TGTGCCAGCAGCCAATCCCGTCTACTCTACGAGCAGTACTTC.

The J gene is TRBJ2-7, the V gene TRBV20-1; D is undetermined. The CDR3 extends over 12 amino acids. V gave up 2 bases and J gave up 7 bases, with 12 bases separating them. CDR1 and CDR2 (germline): DFQATT, SNEGSKA (reference sequence). The CDR3 coding sequence is TGCAGTGCTAGATTCAGAACCTGGGAGCAGTACTTC. This codes for CSARFRTWEQYF.

The chain is built from TRBV6-1 and TRBJ1-5, with D perhaps matching TRBD1 (6 bases). This CDR3 is 15 amino acids long. In germline, CDR1 is MNHNS, CDR2 SASEGT. Trimming removed 4 bases from V and 0 bases from J, with 10 bases in between. The CDR3: CASSVRQDSNQPQHF. In DNA form, the CDR3 reads TGTGCCAGCAGTGTCCGACAGGATAGCAATCAGCCCCAGCATTTT.

J is TRBJ2-2 and V is TRBV2; a weak D match, TRBD2 (5 bases). V dropped 0 bases and J dropped 0 bases, with 8 bases sitting between them. The CDR3 loop spans 16 amino acids. Germline V gene sequence: CDR1 SNHLY, CDR2 FYNNEI. The CDR3 is CASSEARGSNTGELFF. CDR3 in DNA: TGTGCCAGCAGTGAAGCTCGGGGTTCGAACACCGGGGAGCTGTTTTTT.

This clonotype came up a few times. The chain uses TRBV20-1 and TRBJ1-2; D might be TRBD1 (6 bases). This CDR3 has 15 residues. With 3 bases removed from V and 7 bases from J, the gap between germline ends came to 21 bases. CDR1 is DFQATT and CDR2 is SNEGSKA in the germline V gene (reference sequence). CDR3 sequence reads: CSASPESGDRLGYTF. The CDR3 DNA follows: TGCAGTGCTAGTCCCGAATCCGGTGACAGGCTTGGCTACACCTTC.

The rearrangement joins TRBV7-4 to TRBJ2-7; perhaps TRBD1 as D (7 bases). The V and J ends lost 2 bases and 3 bases respectively, with 20 bases between them. CDR1 SGHVT and CDR2 SQSDAQ come from the germline V gene. The CDR3 has 17 amino acids. The DNA of the CDR3 is TGTGCCAGCAGCTTACCCTCGGGCGGGGACAGCGGCTACGAGCAGTACTTC. Residues: CASSLPSGGDSGYEQYF.

This clonotype has a handful of counts. The chain carries TRBV7-2 and TRBJ2-5, with a possible D match to TRBD1 (6 bases). Between the trimmed V and J ends, which lost 4 bases and 4 bases, there was a span of 13 bases. Looked up from germline, CDR1 is SGHTA and CDR2 is FQGNSA. The CDR3 has 14 residues. In nucleotides, the CDR3 is TGTGCCAGCAGCTCCACTTTCAGGGGAGAGACCCAGTACTTC. Residues: CASSSTFRGETQYF. The full variable domain, in which reference TRBV7-2 and TRBJ2-5 provide the parts outside the CDR3, is GAGVSQSPSNKVTEKGKDVELRCDPISGHTALYWYRQSLGQGLEFLIYFQGNSAPDKSGLPSDRFSAERTGGSVSTLTIQRTQQEDSAVYLCASSSTFRGETQYFGPGTRLLVL.

Only a few counts were recorded for this clonotype. V is TRBV7-9 and J is TRBJ2-1; TRBD1 or TRBD2 may be the D gene (5 bases each). Germline CDR1 SEHNR, CDR2 FQNEAQ (reference sequence). The CDR3 extends over 13 amino acids. The V end lost 9 bases, the J end lost 9 bases, and 18 bases lay between the germline ends. CDR3 DNA: TGTGCCAGAGGGGACGGACCGGACGCTGAGCAGTTCTTC. This sequence encodes CARGDGPDAEQFF.

This clonotype was counted between two and nine times. The rearrangement links TRBV14 to TRBJ2-7; 9 bases map to TRBD2. The germline V gene encodes CDR1 SGHDN and CDR2 FVKESK. V dropped 4 bases and J dropped 5; count of bases not matched to a gene: 9. The CDR3 has 15 residues. The CDR3 region is CASSLDSGRFNEQYF. As DNA, the CDR3 is TGTGCCAGCAGCCTCGATAGCGGGAGATTCAACGAGCAGTACTTC.

The chain couples TRBV7-9 to TRBJ2-5; 10 bases match TRBD2. The germline V gene has CDR1 SEHNR and CDR2 FQNEAQ (reference sequence). The CDR3 spans 15 residues. V was clipped by 3 bases and J by 4 bases; unmatched bases: 5. This CDR3 reads CASSLEREGRETQYF. CDR3 coding DNA: TGTGCCAGCAGCTTGGAGCGGGAGGGGAGAGAGACCCAGTACTTC. The full variable domain, in which reference TRBV7-9 and TRBJ2-5 provide the parts outside the CDR3, is DTGVSQNPRHKITKRGQNVTFRCDPISEHNRLYWYRQTLGQGPEFLTYFQNEAQLEKSRLLSDRFSAERPKGSFSTLEIQRTEQGDSAMYLCASSLEREGRETQYFGPGTRLLVL.

J is TRBJ2-2 and V is TRBV7-9; 9 bases are a match to TRBD2. Per the germline V gene, CDR1 is SEHNR and CDR2 is FQNEAQ (reference sequence). V shed 5 bases and J 1 base; nucleotides not matched to a gene: 2. The CDR3 has 15 residues. Written as DNA, the CDR3 is TGTGCCAGCAGCCTGACTAGCGGGAACACCGGGGAGCTGTTTTTT. It yields the protein CASSLTSGNTGELFF.

This clonotype has only a few counts. The chain uses TRBV20-1 and TRBJ2-5; 11 bases are a match to TRBD1. The J segment lost 0 bases and the V segment lost 3 bases, leaving 3 bases of the junction unmatched. CDR1 and CDR2 (germline): DFQATT, SNEGSKA (reference sequence). This CDR3 has 15 amino acids. The CDR3 nucleotides read TGCAGTGCTAGCGGGACAGGGGGGTACCAAGAGACCCAGTACTTC. Translating gives CSASGTGGYQETQYF.

The CDR3 nucleotides read TGCAGCGTTGTATTTGGGCAGGGCAATCAGCCCCAGCATTTT. Its protein product is CSVVFGQGNQPQHF. This sequence joins TRBV29-1 and TRBJ1-5; D remains unclear. Trimming stripped 4 bases from V and 2 bases from J, with 12 bases between. This CDR3 contains 14 residues. CDR1 SQVTM and CDR2 ANQGSEA come from the germline V gene. The whole variable domain, filled in from reference TRBV29-1 and TRBJ1-5, reads SAVISQKPSRDICQRGTSLTIQCQVDSQVTMMFWYRQQPGQSLTLIATANQGSEATYESGFVIDKFPISRPNLTFSTLTVSNMSPEDSSIYLCSVVFGQGNQPQHFGDGTRLSIL.

This clonotype was seen a few times. The rearrangement links TRBV20-1 to TRBJ2-1; 10 nucleotides agree with TRBD2. Germline V gene lookup returns CDR1 DFQATT and CDR2 SNEGSKA (reference sequence). The junction had 5 bases not matched to a gene; V was cut back by 3 bases and J by 6 bases. CDR3 length: 14 amino acids. CDR3 loop: CSARQLAGINEQFF. CDR3 DNA: TGCAGTGCTAGGCAACTAGCGGGAATCAATGAGCAGTTCTTC.